The clone carrying this TCR beta chain was recorded only once. Its antigen is undetermined. This sample is drawn from a study of cytomegalovirus exposure and HLA in healthy donors. Study results and limitations: A later analysis, which compared TCR beta chains of equal frequency, found the HLA-associated ones more clonally expanded. The authors enumerated over 150 TCR beta chains as linked to cytomegalovirus.

V was clipped by 7 bases and J by 3 bases; unmatched bases: 9. CDR1 MNHNY and CDR2 SVGAGI come from the germline V gene (reference sequence). CDR3 length: 14 amino acids. PCR amplification relied on 60 Vbeta primers (plus 13 Jbeta primers). Only in-frame clones appear in the TCRdb table, and some are missing; sequencing was by immunoSEQ multiplex PCR. The sample holds 200,000 to 250,000 clones, more than 60% seen once. The receptor's source is a woman aged 60-70 years in good health and CMV-seropositive. The chain combines TRBV6-6 with TRBJ2-7; 7 positions agree with TRBD1. The sequenced sample was PBMCs. The CDR3 spells CASTLGQNYYEQYF. The CDR3 DNA follows: TGTGCCAGCACCCTGGGACAGAATTACTACGAGCAGTACTTC.